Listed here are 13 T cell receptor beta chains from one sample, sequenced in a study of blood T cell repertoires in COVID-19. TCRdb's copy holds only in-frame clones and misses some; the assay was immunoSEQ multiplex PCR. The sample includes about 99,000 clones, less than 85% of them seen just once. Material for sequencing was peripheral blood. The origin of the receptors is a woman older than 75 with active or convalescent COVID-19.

The CDR3 DNA is TGTGCCAGCAGCGCTGGACTAGCGGGAGGCAGCTCCTACGAGCAGTACTTC. Its translation: CASSAGLAGGSSYEQYF. V is TRBV9 and J is TRBJ2-7; 14 nucleotides match TRBD2. Germline CDR1 SGDLS, CDR2 YYNGEE. V shed 3 bases and J 0 bases; nucleotides not matched to a gene: 5. The CDR3 sequence is 17 residues long.

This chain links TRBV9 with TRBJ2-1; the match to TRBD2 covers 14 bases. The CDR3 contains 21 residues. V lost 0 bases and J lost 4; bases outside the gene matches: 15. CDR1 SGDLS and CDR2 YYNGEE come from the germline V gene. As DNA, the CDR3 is TGTGCCAGCAGCGTAGATCCCCGTAGTGGGACTAGCGGGAGCTGGTACAATGAGCAGTTCTTC. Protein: CASSVDPRSGTSGSWYNEQFF.

CDR3 residues: CASSGREFARTDTQYF. The CDR3 DNA sequence: TGTGCCAGTTCCGGGCGGGAGTTCGCCCGCACAGATACGCAGTATTTT. This sequence joins TRBV28 and TRBJ2-3; 7 positions match TRBD2. This CDR3 is 16 amino acids long. J gave up 1 base and V 9 bases, and 13 bases lay outside the gene matches. From germline, CDR1 is MDHEN and CDR2 SYDVKM.

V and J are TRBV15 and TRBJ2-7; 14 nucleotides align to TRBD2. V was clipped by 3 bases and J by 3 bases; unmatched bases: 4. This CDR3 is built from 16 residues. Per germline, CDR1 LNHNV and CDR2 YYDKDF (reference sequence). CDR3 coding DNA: TGTGCCACCAGCAGGGGGACTAGCGGGGGCCTCTACGAGCAGTACTTC. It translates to CATSRGTSGGLYEQYF.

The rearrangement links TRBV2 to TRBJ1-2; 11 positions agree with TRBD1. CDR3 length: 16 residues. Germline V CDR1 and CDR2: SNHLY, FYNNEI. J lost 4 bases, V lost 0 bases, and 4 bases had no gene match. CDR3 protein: CASSEARTGGSYGYTF. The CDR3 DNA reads TGTGCCAGCAGTGAAGCTCGGACAGGGGGCAGCTATGGCTACACCTTC.

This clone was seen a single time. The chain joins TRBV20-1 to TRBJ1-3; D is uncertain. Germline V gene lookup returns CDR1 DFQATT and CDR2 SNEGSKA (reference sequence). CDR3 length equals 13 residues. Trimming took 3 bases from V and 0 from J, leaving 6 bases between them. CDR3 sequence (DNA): TGCAGTGCTAGTTTCAACTCTGGAAACACCATATATTTT. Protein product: CSASFNSGNTIYF.

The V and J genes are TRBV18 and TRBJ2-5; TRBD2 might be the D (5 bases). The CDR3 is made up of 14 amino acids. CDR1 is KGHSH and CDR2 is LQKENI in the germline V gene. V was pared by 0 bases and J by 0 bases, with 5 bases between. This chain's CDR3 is CASSPPGNQETQYF. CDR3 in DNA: TGTGCCAGCTCACCACCCGGGAACCAAGAGACCCAGTACTTC. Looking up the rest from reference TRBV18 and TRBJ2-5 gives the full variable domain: NAGVMQNPRHLVRRRGQEARLRCSPMKGHSHVYWYRQLPEEGLKFMVYLQKENIIDESGMPKERFSAEFPKEGPSILRIQQVVRGDSAAYFCASSPPGNQETQYFGPGTRLLVL.

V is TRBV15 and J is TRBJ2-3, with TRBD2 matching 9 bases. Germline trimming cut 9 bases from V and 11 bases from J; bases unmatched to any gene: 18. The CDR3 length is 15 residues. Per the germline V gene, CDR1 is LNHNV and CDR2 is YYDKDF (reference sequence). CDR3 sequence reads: CATTAGGPGGEVQYF. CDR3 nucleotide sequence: TGTGCCACGACGGCGGGAGGGCCTGGAGGAGAGGTGCAGTATTTT.

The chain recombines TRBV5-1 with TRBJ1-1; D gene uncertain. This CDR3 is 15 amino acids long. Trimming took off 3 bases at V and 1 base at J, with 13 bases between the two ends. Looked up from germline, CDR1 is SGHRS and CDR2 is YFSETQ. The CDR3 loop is CASSSERFKNTEAFF. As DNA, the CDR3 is TGCGCCAGCAGCTCCGAGCGGTTCAAGAACACTGAAGCTTTCTTT.

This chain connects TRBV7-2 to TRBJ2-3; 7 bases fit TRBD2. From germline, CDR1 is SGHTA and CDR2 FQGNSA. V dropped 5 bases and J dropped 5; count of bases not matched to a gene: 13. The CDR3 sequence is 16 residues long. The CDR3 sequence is CASSTRRDYSRDTQYF. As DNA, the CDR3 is TGTGCCAGCAGCACACGAAGGGACTATTCTAGAGATACGCAGTATTTT.

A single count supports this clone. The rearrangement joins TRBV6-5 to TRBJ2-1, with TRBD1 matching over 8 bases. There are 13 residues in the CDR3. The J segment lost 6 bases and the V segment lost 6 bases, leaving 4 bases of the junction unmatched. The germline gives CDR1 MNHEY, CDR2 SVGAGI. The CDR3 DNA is TGTGCCAGCAGGAAACAGGGGGGCAATGAGCAGTTCTTC. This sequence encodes CASRKQGGNEQFF.

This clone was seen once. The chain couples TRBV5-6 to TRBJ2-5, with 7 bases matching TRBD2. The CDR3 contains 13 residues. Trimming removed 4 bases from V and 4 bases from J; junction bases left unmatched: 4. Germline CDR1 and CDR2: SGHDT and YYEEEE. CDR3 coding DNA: TGTGCCAGCAGCCGGACTAGGGTAGAGACCCAGTACTTC. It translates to CASSRTRVETQYF.

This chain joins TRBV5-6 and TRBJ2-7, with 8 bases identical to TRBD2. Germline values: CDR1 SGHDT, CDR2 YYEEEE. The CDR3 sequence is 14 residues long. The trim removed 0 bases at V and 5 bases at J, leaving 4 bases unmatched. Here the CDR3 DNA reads TGTGCCAGCAGCTTGGAACTAGCGGTCCACGAGCAGTACTTC. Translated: CASSLELAVHEQYF.